These 18 T cell receptor beta chains share one sample of origin, sequenced in a study of robustness of blood B and T cell sequencing. cDNA was made with a 5' template-switch oligo adding a universal priming site. Every cDNA molecule received a random 12-nucleotide UMI from the template-switch oligo. Using its own MiXCR run on the PCR reads, TCRdb lists one record per CDR3 protein. The sample contains about 3,600 distinct CDR3 sequences, around 50% of which appear only once. mRNA, not genomic DNA, served as the source for TCR beta repertoires. Sequencing was carried out using peripheral blood. These receptors all come from a human donor in good health.

This clonotype was detected only a few times. This rearrangement joins TRBV5-1 to TRBJ2-3; TRBD1 aligns across 8 bases. Unmatched junction bases numbered 11, after V lost 3 bases and J lost 5 bases. There are 16 residues in the CDR3. Germline CDR1 is SGHRS and CDR2 is YFSETQ. The CDR3 DNA sequence: TGCGCCAGCAGCTCAAACGCGGGACAGGTTCTAGATACGCAGTATTTT. The encoded protein is CASSSNAGQVLDTQYF.

V gene TRBV29-1 combines with J gene TRBJ1-1; the D gene is possibly TRBD1 (6 bases). Per the germline V gene, CDR1 is SQVTM and CDR2 is ANQGSEA. The CDR3 runs to 14 residues. With 7 bases removed from V and 0 bases from J, the gap between germline ends came to 15 bases. CDR3 DNA sequence: TGCAGCGCCTCACAGGGCGGGATGAACACTGAAGCTTTCTTT. It encodes CSASQGGMNTEAFF.

A note on this clonotype: The junction differs from germline at one of its ends, possibly a read error. The rearrangement joins TRBV18 to TRBJ2-4, with no clear D. CDR1 and CDR2 (germline): KGHSH, LQKENI. CDR3 length equals 18 residues. CDR3 loop: CASSPPTSSGEAKNIQYF. The CDR3 DNA reads TGTGCCAGCTCACCACCTACCTCTAGTGGGGAAGCCAAAAACATTCAGTACTTT.

The chain links TRBV4-1 to TRBJ2-7; a weak D match, TRBD2 (5 bases). The V gene's germline CDR1 is MGHRA and CDR2 YSYEKL. The V end was cut by 2 bases, the J end by 2 bases, with 13 bases between. The CDR3 contains 15 residues. The CDR3 spells CASSQYQRLTYEQYF. The CDR3 DNA is TGCGCCAGCAGCCAATACCAGCGGCTTACCTACGAGCAGTACTTC.

This clonotype turned up a few times. The V gene is TRBV20-1, the J gene TRBJ2-1, with 14 positions matching TRBD2. Germline lookup yields CDR1 DFQATT and CDR2 SNEGSKA (reference sequence). The V segment lost 6 bases and the J segment 7 bases; nucleotides outside the gene matches: 5. This CDR3 has 14 residues. The CDR3 sequence: CSAYRTSGGNEQFF. In DNA form, the CDR3 reads TGCAGTGCCTACCGGACTAGCGGGGGGAATGAGCAGTTCTTC.

This clonotype was observed a handful of times. This chain uses TRBV5-1 with TRBJ2-2, with 9 positions matching TRBD1. CDR3 size: 15 residues. Germline loops: CDR1 SGHRS, CDR2 YFSETQ. V was clipped by 4 bases and J by 2 bases; unmatched bases: 3. CDR3 sequence: CASSVGQGNTGELFF. The DNA for the CDR3 is TGCGCCAGCAGCGTGGGACAGGGTAACACCGGGGAGCTGTTTTTT. Full variable domain (remainder filled in from reference TRBV5-1 and TRBJ2-2): KAGVTQTPRYLIKTRGQQVTLSCSPISGHRSVSWYQQTPGQGLQFLFEYFSETQRNKGNFPGRFSGRQFSNSRSEMNVSTLELGDSALYLCASSVGQGNTGELFFGEGSRLTVL.

This CDR3 is CASSLNRAGRETQYF. The CDR3 DNA reads as TGTGCCAGCAGCTTAAACAGAGCTGGGAGAGAGACCCAGTACTTC. This chain uses TRBV7-9 with TRBJ2-5, with a weak D call TRBD2 (5 bases). V lost 2 bases, J lost 4 bases, and 14 bases lay in between. The CDR3 length is 15 residues. Germline lookup yields CDR1 SEHNR and CDR2 FQNEAQ (reference sequence).

Only a few counts were recorded for this clonotype. The V and J genes are TRBV24-1 and TRBJ2-3, with TRBD1 matching over 12 bases. V lost 5 bases to trimming and J lost 5 bases; unmatched junction nucleotides: 4. From germline, CDR1 is KGHDR and CDR2 SFDVKD. The CDR3 has 15 residues. In DNA form, the CDR3 reads TGTGCCACCAGTGGGGGACAGGGGGCCAAAGATACGCAGTATTTT. Its translation is CATSGGQGAKDTQYF.

This chain joins TRBV5-1 and TRBJ2-5, with 9 bases lining up with TRBD2. Germline-derived CDR1 and CDR2 are SGHRS and YFSETQ. The CDR3 contains 14 residues. J gave up 3 bases and V 6 bases, and 6 bases lay outside the gene matches. DNA of the CDR3: TGCGCCAGCACCGTGACTAGCGGAAAAGAGACCCAGTACTTC. This codes for CASTVTSGKETQYF.

This chain uses TRBV20-1 with TRBJ2-3; weak D call: TRBD2 (5 bases). Germline V CDR1 and CDR2: DFQATT, SNEGSKA (reference sequence). The CDR3 spans 16 residues. Trimming left V 5 bases short and J 1 base short, with 19 bases between. CDR3 sequence: CSAYLAPSRGTDTQYF. The CDR3 DNA is TGCAGTGCTTACCTTGCCCCCTCGAGGGGCACAGATACGCAGTATTTT.

The rearrangement links TRBV12-3 or TRBV12-4 to TRBJ2-7, with TRBD1 matching 9 bases. This CDR3 is built from 15 residues. J was trimmed by 3 bases and V by 6 bases; bases with no gene match: 9. CDR3 residues: CASRPQGARIYEQYF. CDR3 coding DNA: TGTGCCAGCAGGCCACAGGGGGCGAGGATCTACGAGCAGTACTTC.

The chain joins TRBV7-9 to TRBJ2-1; 10 bases line up with TRBD1. V dropped 5 bases and J dropped 4; count of bases not matched to a gene: 5. The CDR3 has 15 amino acids. Per the germline V gene, CDR1 is SEHNR and CDR2 is FQNEAQ (reference sequence). This CDR3 is CASSRDRGSYNEQFF. CDR3 DNA: TGTGCCAGCAGCCGGGACAGGGGATCTTACAATGAGCAGTTCTTC.

The rearrangement joins TRBV4-1 to TRBJ2-7, with D possibly being TRBD1 (6 bases). CDR1 and CDR2 (germline): MGHRA, YSYEKL. The CDR3 sequence is 18 residues long. Trimming took 0 bases from V and 0 from J, leaving 18 bases between them. CDR3 DNA sequence: TGCGCCAGCAGCCAAGACCAGACAGGACGGACGAGCTCCTACGAGCAGTACTTC. This gives the protein CASSQDQTGRTSSYEQYF.

For the CDR3, the DNA is TGTGCCTGGAGTAAAAAGGGGGCGGCTGGAAACACCATATATTTT. Its translation is CAWSKKGAAGNTIYF. This chain connects TRBV30 to TRBJ1-3; 7 bases match TRBD1. In germline, CDR1 is GTSNPN, CDR2 SVGIG (reference sequence). This CDR3 spans 15 amino acids. Germline trimming cut 2 bases from V and 2 bases from J; bases unmatched to any gene: 6.

This rearrangement joins TRBV4-2 to TRBJ1-2; perhaps TRBD1 as D (5 bases). The V end lost 4 bases, the J end lost 0 bases, and 9 bases lay between the germline ends. CDR3 length: 14 residues. The germline gives CDR1 LGHNA, CDR2 YNFKEQ. As DNA, the CDR3 is TGTGCCAGCAGCCCACCGACAGCTAACTATGGCTACACCTTC. This gives the protein CASSPPTANYGYTF.

The chain couples TRBV6-4 to TRBJ1-2, with TRBD1 matching 9 bases. After removal of 8 bases from V and 7 bases from J, the junction contained 8 bases not matched to a gene. The CDR3 extends over 13 amino acids. Germline-derived CDR1 and CDR2 are MRHNA and SNTAGT. The CDR3 nucleotides read TGTGCCAGCCGGGACAGGGAACTAGGTGGCTACACCTTC. It encodes CASRDRELGGYTF.

The gene calls are TRBV7-2 and TRBJ1-6; D uncertain. CDR1 is SGHTA, CDR2 FQGNSA, per germline. The V and J ends lost 4 bases and 2 bases respectively, with 9 bases between them. The CDR3 has 15 amino acids. The CDR3 loop is CASSSPQAYNSPLHF. CDR3 sequence (DNA): TGTGCCAGCAGCTCTCCCCAGGCCTATAATTCACCCCTCCACTTT. Based on the CDR3 plus reference TRBV7-2 and TRBJ1-6, the full variable domain is GAGVSQSPSNKVTEKGKDVELRCDPISGHTALYWYRQSLGQGLEFLIYFQGNSAPDKSGLPSDRFSAERTGGSVSTLTIQRTQQEDSAVYLCASSSPQAYNSPLHFGNGTRLTVT.

The chain couples TRBV27 to TRBJ2-6, with D tentatively TRBD1 or TRBD2 (5 bases each). The germline V gene encodes CDR1 MNHEY and CDR2 SMNVEV (reference sequence). The CDR3 has 15 residues. Trimming left V 2 bases short and J 2 bases short, with 7 bases between. CDR3 protein: CASSLRGAGANVLTF. The CDR3 region has the DNA TGTGCCAGCAGTTTACGAGGGGCTGGGGCCAACGTCCTGACTTTC. Full variable domain (missing parts from reference TRBV27 and TRBJ2-6): EAQVTQNPRYLITVTGKKLTVTCSQNMNHEYMSWYRQDPGLGLRQIYYSMNVEVTDKGDVPEGYKVSRKEKRNFPLILESPSPNQTSLYFCASSLRGAGANVLTFGAGSRLTVL.